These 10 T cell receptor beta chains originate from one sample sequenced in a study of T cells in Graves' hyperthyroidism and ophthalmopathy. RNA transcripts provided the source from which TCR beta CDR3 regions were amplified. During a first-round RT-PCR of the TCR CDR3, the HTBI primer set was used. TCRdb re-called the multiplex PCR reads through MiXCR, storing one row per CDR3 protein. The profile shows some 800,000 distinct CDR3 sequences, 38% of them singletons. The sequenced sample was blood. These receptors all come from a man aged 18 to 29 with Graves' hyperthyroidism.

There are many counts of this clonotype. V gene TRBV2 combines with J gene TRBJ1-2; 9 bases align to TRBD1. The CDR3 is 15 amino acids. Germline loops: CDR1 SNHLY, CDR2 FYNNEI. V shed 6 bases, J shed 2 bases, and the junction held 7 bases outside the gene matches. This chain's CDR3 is CASRRPGQGNYGYTF. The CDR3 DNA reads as TGTGCCAGCAGGCGACCGGGACAGGGAAACTATGGCTACACCTTC.

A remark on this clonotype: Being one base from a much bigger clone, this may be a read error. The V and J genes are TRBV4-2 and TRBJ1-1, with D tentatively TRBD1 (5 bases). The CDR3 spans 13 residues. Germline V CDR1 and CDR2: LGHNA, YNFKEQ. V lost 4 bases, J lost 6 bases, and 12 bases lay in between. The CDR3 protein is CASSLDGDAEAFF. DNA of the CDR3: TGTGCCAGCAGCCTTGACGGGGACGCTGAAGCTTTCTTT.

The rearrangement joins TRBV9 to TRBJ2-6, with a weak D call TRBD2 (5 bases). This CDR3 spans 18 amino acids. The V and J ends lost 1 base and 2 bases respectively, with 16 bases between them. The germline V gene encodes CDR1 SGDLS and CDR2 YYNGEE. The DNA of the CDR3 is TGTGCCAGCAGCGTACCCGTACAAGAGGGTGCTGGGGCCAACGTCCTGACTTTC. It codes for CASSVPVQEGAGANVLTF.

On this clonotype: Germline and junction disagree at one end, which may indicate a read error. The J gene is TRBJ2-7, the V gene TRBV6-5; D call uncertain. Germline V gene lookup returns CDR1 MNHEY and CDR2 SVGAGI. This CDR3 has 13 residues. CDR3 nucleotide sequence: TGTGCCATCAGTTACCAGGAAACCTACGAGCAGTACTTC. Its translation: CAISYQETYEQYF.

The CDR3 region is CSFSGTGYSPLHF. In DNA, the CDR3 is TGCAGCTTTTCCGGGACAGGGTATTCACCCCTCCACTTT. The chain recombines TRBV29-1 with TRBJ1-6; 9 positions agree with TRBD1. The V gene's germline CDR1 is SQVTM and CDR2 ANQGSEA. CDR3 length: 13 residues. The J segment lost 8 bases and the V segment lost 8 bases, leaving 7 bases of the junction unmatched.

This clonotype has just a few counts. CDR3 DNA: TGTGCCAGCAGCCTTTGGGGATCTAACTATGGCTACACCTTC. It codes for CASSLWGSNYGYTF. The V and J genes are TRBV9 and TRBJ1-2; D gene ambiguous. V lost 4 bases and J lost 0, with 10 bases in between. There are 14 residues in the CDR3. CDR1 is SGDLS, CDR2 YYNGEE, per germline.

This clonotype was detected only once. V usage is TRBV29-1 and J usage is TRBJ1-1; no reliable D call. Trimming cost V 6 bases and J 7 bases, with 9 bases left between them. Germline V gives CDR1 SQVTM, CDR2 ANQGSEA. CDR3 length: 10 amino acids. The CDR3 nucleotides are TGCAGCGTGGGTAGCCTTGAAGCTTTCTTT. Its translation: CSVGSLEAFF.

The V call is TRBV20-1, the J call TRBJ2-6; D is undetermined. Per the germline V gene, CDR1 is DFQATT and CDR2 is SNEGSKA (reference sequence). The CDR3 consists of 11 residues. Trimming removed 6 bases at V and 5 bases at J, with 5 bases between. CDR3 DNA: TGCAGTGCCAAACGGGCCAACGTCCTGACTTTC. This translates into CSAKRANVLTF.

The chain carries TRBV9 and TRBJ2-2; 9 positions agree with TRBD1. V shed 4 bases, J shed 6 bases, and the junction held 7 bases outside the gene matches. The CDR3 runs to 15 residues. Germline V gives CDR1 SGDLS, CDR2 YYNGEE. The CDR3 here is CASSPRTGDAGELFF. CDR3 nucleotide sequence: TGTGCCAGCAGCCCCCGGACAGGGGACGCCGGGGAGCTGTTTTTT.

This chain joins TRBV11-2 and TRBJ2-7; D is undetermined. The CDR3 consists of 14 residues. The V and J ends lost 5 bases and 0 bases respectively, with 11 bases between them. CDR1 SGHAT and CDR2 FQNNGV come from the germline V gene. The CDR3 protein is CASSPSQNSYEQYF. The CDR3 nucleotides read TGTGCCAGCAGCCCTTCCCAGAACTCCTACGAGCAGTACTTC. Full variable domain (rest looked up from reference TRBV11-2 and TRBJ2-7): EAGVAQSPRYKIIEKRQSVAFWCNPISGHATLYWYQQILGQGPKLLIQFQNNGVVDDSQLPKDRFSAERLKGVDSTLKIQPAKLEDSAVYLCASSPSQNSYEQYFGPGTRLTVT.